This record covers a single TCR beta chain. This entry comes from a study of blood T cell repertoires in COVID-19. V lost 2 bases, J lost 4 bases, and 18 bases lay in between. CDR1 and CDR2 from the germline V gene are SGDLS and YYNGEE. This CDR3 comprises 16 residues. Assay: immunoSEQ multiplex PCR; the TCRdb copy retains only in-frame clones and omits some. In the table there are roughly 250,000 clones, roughly 87% of which are singletons. The chain employs TRBV9 and TRBJ1-2; possibly TRBD1 for D (6 bases). The sequence was collected from a woman under 40 with acute COVID-19. Sequencing input: PBMCs or T cells enriched from blood (not recorded which). The CDR3: CASSVSTGRGGYGYTF. In DNA form, the CDR3 reads TGTGCCAGCAGCGTCTCGACAGGTCGCGGGGGCTATGGCTACACCTTC.